This T cell receptor beta chain comes out of a study of TIL therapy for anti-PD-1-resistant metastatic lung cancer. Sequencing used immunoSEQ v3. Sequencing depth was approximately 2 million read pairs for survey level, roughly 4.5-6.5 million for deep. This table comes from immunoSEQ multiplex PCR, and its TCRdb copy is limited to in-frame clones, with some not included. The table lists about 18,000 clones, about four fifths of them singletons, with 2.2% in the top ten. V gave up 2 bases and J gave up 1 base; unmatched junction bases: 5. Germline CDR1 reads SGHKS; CDR2 reads YYEKEE (reference sequence). The CDR3 runs 16 residues. Time point here: pre-treatment sample, taken before nivolumab and TIL therapy.

The sequence was obtained from a person aged 25 to 79 with non-small cell lung cancer. The sequencing used blood, collected at baseline. The rearrangement links TRBV5-5 to TRBJ2-2; 7 bases fit TRBD1. DNA for the CDR3: TGTGCCAGCAGCTTAAGAGGACAGGAGAACACCGGGGAGCTGTTTTTT. Translation: CASSLRGQENTGELFF.